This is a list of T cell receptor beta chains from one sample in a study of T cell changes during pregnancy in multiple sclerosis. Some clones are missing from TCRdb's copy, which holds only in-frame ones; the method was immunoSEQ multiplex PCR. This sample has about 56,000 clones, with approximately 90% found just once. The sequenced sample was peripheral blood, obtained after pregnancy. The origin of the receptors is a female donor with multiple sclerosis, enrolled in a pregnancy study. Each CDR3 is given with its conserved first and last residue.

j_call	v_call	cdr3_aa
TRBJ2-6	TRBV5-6	CASSFGTFGANVLTF
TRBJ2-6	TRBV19	CASSTTGEPGANVLTF
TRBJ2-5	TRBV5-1	CASRTGFQETQYF
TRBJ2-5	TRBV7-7	CASSSGGGVGETQYF
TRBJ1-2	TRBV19	CASITGPGQDYGYTF
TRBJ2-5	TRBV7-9	CASSFDQETQYF
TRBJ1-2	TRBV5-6	CASSFGGVGYTF
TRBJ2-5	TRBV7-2	CASSSNRGRGETQYF
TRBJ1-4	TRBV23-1	CASSQKRQGNEKLFF
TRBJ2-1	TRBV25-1	CASSESQRSNEQFF
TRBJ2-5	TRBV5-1	CASSLRFRTELAETQYF
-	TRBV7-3	CASSPGIGSYEQYF
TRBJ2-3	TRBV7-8	CASSPTGRTDTQYF
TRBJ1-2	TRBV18	CASSPLDSGANYGYTF
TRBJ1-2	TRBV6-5	CASSYTGSSSSGYTF
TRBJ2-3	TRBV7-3	CASSPTGRGNTDTQYF
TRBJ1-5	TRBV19	CASSMGRDQPQHF
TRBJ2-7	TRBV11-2	CASSLGQGSSYEQYF
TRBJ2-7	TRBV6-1	CASSGPGQGTPLSYEQYF
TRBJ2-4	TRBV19	CASSIGDSYIQYF
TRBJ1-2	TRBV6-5	CASSHYLGGGYGYTF
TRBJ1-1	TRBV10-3	CAIKESAMNTEAFF
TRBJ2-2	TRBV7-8	CASKPSRGPSGGELFF
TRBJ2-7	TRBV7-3	CASSLRQGYEQYF
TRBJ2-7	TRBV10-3	CAISDDRGNSYEQYF
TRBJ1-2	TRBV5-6	CASSWGQRNYGYTF
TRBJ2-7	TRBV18	CASSPLGSSYEQYF
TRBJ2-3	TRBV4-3	CASSRHRGMRTDTQYF
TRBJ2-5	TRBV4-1	CASSQQGLGTQYF
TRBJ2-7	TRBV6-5	CASSYSREVLEQYF
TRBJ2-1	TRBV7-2	CASSSNSYNEQFF
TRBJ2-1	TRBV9	CASSSGRGLAGGPMEQFF
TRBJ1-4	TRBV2	CASSEVGRPSEKLFF
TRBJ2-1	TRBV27	CASSSTGDPYNEQFF
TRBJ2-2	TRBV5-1	CASSLGNTGELFF
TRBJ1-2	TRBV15	CATSRGDRLYGYTF
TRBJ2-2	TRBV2	CASRARGQGWTGELFF
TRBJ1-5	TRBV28	CASRDSYGGNQPQHF
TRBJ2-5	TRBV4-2	CASSMDRFGPETQYF
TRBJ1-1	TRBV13	CASSTTAGWSVTEAFF
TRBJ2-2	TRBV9	CASSVAWGGEAGELFF
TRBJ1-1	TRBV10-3	CAISEVGTPAAFF